This TCR beta chain stems from a study of control samples from healthy donors and cancer patients. The V gene's germline CDR1 is MNHEY and CDR2 SVGAGI. V gave up 8 bases and J gave up 1 base, with 10 bases separating them. There are 13 residues in the CDR3. Data came from immunoSEQ multiplex PCR; TCRdb stores just in-frame clones and leaves some out. The sample consists of about 150,000 clones, about nine tenths of them appearing once. Specimen: blood. The chain recombines TRBV6-5 with TRBJ2-3, with D hard to call. This TCR came from a middle-aged woman in good health. CDR3 residues: CASLPPGTDTQYF. CDR3 nucleotide sequence: TGTGCCAGCTTACCCCCGGGCACAGATACGCAGTATTTT.